This record looks at one T cell receptor beta chain sequence and its context. Its specific antigen is unknown. Base qualities are not at hand, and no much larger clone is one base apart. This sample stems from a study of Ad26.COV2.S vaccination and SARS-CoV-2 variants (dated by TCRdb to the early 2020s). As for the study more broadly: Donors in the vaccine arm were drawn from COV1001, a multicentre, randomized, double-blind, placebo-controlled phase I-IIa trial testing Ad26.COV2.S in healthy adults. Ad26.COV2.S was given intramuscularly at 5x10^10 or 1x10^11 viral particles, as a single shot or as two shots 56 days apart. Trial participants were randomized into five groups of five, in which low-dose or high-dose Ad26.COV2.S was given once or twice, or placebo was given on both occasions. A total of approximately 30 samples were included in the TCR-sequenced set, comprising about 20 Ad26.COV2.S vaccine recipients, 5 placebo recipients and 8 SARS-CoV-2 convalescent individuals. Sequencing of the TCRbeta repertoire served to evaluate the specificity and breadth of SARS-CoV-2-reactive T cell receptors following Ad26.COV2.S vaccination. Blinding of investigators to trial group allocation was maintained during experiments and outcome assessment. Study-wide conclusions, independent of this receptor: According to the authors, total T cell responses may have been underestimated by the TCR breadth and depth analyses. Compared with placebo recipients, Ad26.COV2.S recipients showed higher spike-specific TCR breadth (P = 0.0014). Vaccine and placebo recipients had comparable non-spike TCR breadth, which fits with the vaccine containing only spike. Comparing responses between vaccine doses or regimens was not something the study was powered to do. Substantial breadth of spike-specific CD8+ and CD4+ T cell responses was reported after vaccination.

Sample treatment or condition, as interpreted from the label and publication: 15 to 20 received Ad26.COV2.S at low or high dose, single or two shots; about five received placebo; per-sample allocation not given. Repertoires of vaccine and placebo recipients were sequenced from samples collected on day 63 after the first injection. Between 29 July and 7 August 2020, Cohort 1b enrolled 25 adults aged 18-55 years at one site in Boston, USA. Ad26.COV2.S was a replication-incompetent adenovirus type 26 vector that expressed a prefusion-stabilized SARS-CoV-2 spike protein derived from the original Wuhan strain. TCRbeta CDR3 regions were sequenced with the immunoSEQ Assay. After extraction, genomic DNA underwent amplification by bias-controlled multiplex PCR, followed by high-throughput sequencing. As for the authors' bioinformatics: Collapsing and filtering of sequences were performed to quantify the absolute abundance of each unique TCRbeta CDR3 region. T cell fraction was estimated by normalizing TCRbeta template counts to usable DNA, with usable DNA measured through amplification of reference genes found in all nucleated cells. Repertoire TCRs were annotated as SARS-CoV-2-specific when V gene, CDR3 amino acid sequence and J gene were exactly matched to a known reactive TCR set. The reference SARS-CoV-2 TCR set came from MIRA and was filtered for enrichment in COVID-19-positive ImmuneCODE repertoires, removing public or cross-reactive TCRs. Using the MIRA antigens, annotated TCRs were further analysed by specific ORF or by position within an ORF. Breadth was defined as the number of annotated unique rearrangements divided by the total number of unique productive rearrangements, and depth was defined as the summed frequency of the annotated unique rearrangements. Two-sided Wilcoxon rank-sum tests were used to compare TCR breadth between groups. TCRdb took over this immuneACCESS table, retaining in-frame rearrangements with V and J assigned. Such tables are incomplete; in checked studies, under half of the missing clones stem from an unresolved V gene, and the remainder is unexplained. V and J calls and clone size follow that table, whereas D and trimming were derived from the DNA. This sample holds approximately 460,000 clones; 80% to 90% were observed only once. Of the sample, around 1.8% is held by the ten largest clones.

CDR1 and CDR2, looked up from the germline V gene, are SGHRS and YFSETQ. V ends up 3 bases short and J 2 bases short, with an unmatched junction base count of 3. The CDR3 contains 16 residues, cysteine and phenylalanine counted. The entry retains the CDR3 DNA only, 48 bases that are in frame from base 1. This material consisted of peripheral blood, taken in a trial of Ad26.COV2.S vaccine versus placebo. This TCR derives from a person aged 18-60 years who received the Ad26.COV2.S COVID-19 vaccine or a placebo. The sequence joins TRBV5-1 to TRBJ2-3; 13 middle bases align to TRBD2. The DNA sequence is given as TGCGCCAGCAGCTCTGGACTAGCGGGGGCCACAGATACGCAGTATTTT. Its protein is CASSSGLAGATDTQYF.